These 26 T cell receptor beta chains were all obtained from the same sample, sequenced in a study of T cell changes during pregnancy in multiple sclerosis. Measured with immunoSEQ multiplex PCR; TCRdb has only the in-frame clones, and not every one. Of 45,000 to 50,000 clones listed, approximately 94% are singletons. The sequencing here drew on CD8+ T cells from peripheral blood mononuclear cells, taken before pregnancy. These receptors were collected from a female donor with multiple sclerosis, enrolled in a pregnancy study.

This chain connects TRBV4-2 to TRBJ2-1; 12 bases are shared with TRBD2. Germline V CDR1 and CDR2: LGHNA, YNFKEQ. Trimming cost V 2 bases and J 4 bases; bases outside gene matches: 6. This CDR3 comprises 17 residues. This chain's CDR3 is CASSQTRTSGAYNEQFF. The CDR3 nucleotides are TGTGCCAGCAGCCAAACCCGGACTAGCGGGGCGTACAATGAGCAGTTCTTC.

The rearrangement links TRBV19 to TRBJ2-7, with 9 bases fitting TRBD1. The CDR3 totals 13 residues. V dropped 7 bases and J dropped 1; count of bases not matched to a gene: 2. Per germline, CDR1 LNHDA and CDR2 SQIVND (reference sequence). The CDR3 DNA reads as TGTGCCAGTACCGACAGGGGGTCCTACGAGCAGTACTTC. It specifies CASTDRGSYEQYF. Complete variable domain (other parts from reference TRBV19 and TRBJ2-7): DGGITQSPKYLFRKEGQNVTLSCEQNLNHDAMYWYRQDPGQGLRLIYYSQIVNDFQKGDIAEGYSVSREKKESFPLTVTSAQKNPTAFYLCASTDRGSYEQYFGPGTRLTVT.

The chain uses TRBV6-1 and TRBJ2-7; TRBD1 matches at 9 bases. The CDR3 loop spans 13 amino acids. Germline V gene sequence: CDR1 MNHNS, CDR2 SASEGT. V shed 8 bases and J 2 bases; nucleotides not matched to a gene: 4. CDR3 sequence: CASPGQGPYEQYF. DNA for the CDR3: TGTGCCAGCCCGGGACAGGGTCCCTACGAGCAGTACTTC.

V and J are TRBV7-6 and TRBJ1-5, with D maybe TRBD1 (5 bases). This CDR3 is built from 13 residues. V lost 11 bases, J lost 6 bases, and 17 bases lay in between. Germline V gene data show CDR1 as SGHVS and CDR2 as FNYEAQ. In nucleotides, the CDR3 is TGTGCCGCCGCTTCAGGGATAGGTCAGCCCCAGCATTTT. The encoded protein is CAAASGIGQPQHF.

The chain combines TRBV27 with TRBJ2-7; no clear D. The V gene's germline CDR1 is MNHEY and CDR2 SMNVEV (reference sequence). CDR3 length equals 14 residues. V lost 0 bases and J 1 base, leaving 7 bases between the germline ends. CDR3 sequence (DNA): TGTGCCAGCAGTTTATCCACAGTGTCCTACGAGCAGTACTTC. Translating gives CASSLSTVSYEQYF.

This chain uses TRBV15 with TRBJ2-3; 9 nucleotides line up with TRBD2. V dropped 3 bases and J dropped 4; count of bases not matched to a gene: 5. Germline assignment: CDR1 LNHNV and CDR2 YYDKDF (reference sequence). CDR3 length: 15 amino acids. CDR3 nucleotides: TGTGCCACCAGCAGGACAGCGGGAGGCTCAGATACGCAGTATTTT. Its translation: CATSRTAGGSDTQYF. Together with reference TRBV15 and TRBJ2-3, the CDR3 gives the full variable domain: DAMVIQNPRYQVTQFGKPVTLSCSQTLNHNVMYWYQQKSSQAPKLLFHYYDKDFNNEADTPDNFQSRRPNTSFCFLDIRSPGLGDTAMYLCATSRTAGGSDTQYFGPGTRLTVL.

This chain joins TRBV4-1 and TRBJ2-2; no clear D gene. The CDR3 is 14 amino acids. V lost 7 bases and J 1 base, leaving 10 bases between the germline ends. Germline-derived CDR1 and CDR2 are MGHRA and YSYEKL. In DNA form, the CDR3 reads TGCGCCAGCACGTGGCGGTTGAACACCGGGGAGCTGTTTTTT. Translating it yields CASTWRLNTGELFF.

The chain uses TRBV2 and TRBJ2-3; possibly TRBD2 for D (6 bases). From germline, CDR1 is SNHLY and CDR2 FYNNEI. This CDR3 comprises 14 residues. V lost 0 bases and J 2 bases, leaving 6 bases between the germline ends. CDR3 in DNA: TGTGCCAGCAGTGAAGCGGACTACACAGATACGCAGTATTTT. It specifies CASSEADYTDTQYF.

J is TRBJ2-1 and V is TRBV6-5; TRBD1 matches 9 bases. The length of the CDR3 is 13 residues. V dropped 7 bases and J dropped 9; count of bases not matched to a gene: 7. Germline assignment: CDR1 MNHEY and CDR2 SVGAGI. The CDR3 sequence: CASNPGQGGEQFF. Here the CDR3 DNA reads TGTGCCAGCAATCCGGGACAGGGCGGTGAGCAGTTCTTC.

V usage is TRBV7-6 and J usage is TRBJ2-7; 7 nucleotides line up with TRBD1. The J segment lost 5 bases and the V segment lost 4 bases, leaving 11 bases of the junction unmatched. Germline CDR1 is SGHVS and CDR2 is FNYEAQ. The CDR3 is made up of 15 amino acids. The CDR3 coding sequence is TGTGCCAGCAGCTCCACAGGGGCTTCTTTCCACGAGCAGTACTTC. Translation gives CASSSTGASFHEQYF.

This clone was seen only a few times. The V and J genes are TRBV6-4 and TRBJ2-1, with 9 bases identical to TRBD1. V lost 4 bases and J lost 8; bases outside the gene matches: 9. Germline V CDR1 and CDR2: MRHNA, SNTAGT. CDR3 length: 15 amino acids. CDR3 sequence (DNA): TGTGCCAGCAGTGCCACAGGGGGCCAGGTCGATGAGCAGTTCTTC. Its protein product is CASSATGGQVDEQFF.

This clone is medium-sized (0.01 to 0.1%) by share. Written as DNA, the CDR3 is TGTGCCAGCATCGATCCTTTGGGAGGGATCACTGAAGCTTTCTTT. It encodes CASIDPLGGITEAFF. The rearrangement joins TRBV25-1 to TRBJ1-1; D not resolved. Germline CDR1 is MGHDK and CDR2 is SYGVNS. The CDR3 consists of 15 residues. The ends were cut back, 7 bases at V and 4 bases at J, with 19 bases in the middle.

V and J are TRBV13 and TRBJ1-1; a possible D gene is TRBD1 (5 bases). The CDR3 is 15 residues long. Per germline, CDR1 PRHDT and CDR2 FYEKMQ (reference sequence). V was cut by 0 bases and J by 5 bases, with 13 bases left in between. DNA of the CDR3: TGTGCCAGCAGCTTAGGCCGGGGGGGGAGGACTGAAGCTTTCTTT. Protein product: CASSLGRGGRTEAFF.

The rearrangement links TRBV19 to TRBJ2-7, with 10 bases that match TRBD1. Germline CDR1 LNHDA, CDR2 SQIVND (reference sequence). The CDR3 has 14 residues. V gave up 1 base and J gave up 3 bases; unmatched junction bases: 0. CDR3 sequence reads: CASSIGTGGYEQYF. The CDR3 region has the DNA TGTGCCAGTAGTATAGGGACAGGGGGCTACGAGCAGTACTTC.

The chain combines TRBV9 with TRBJ2-1, with 11 bases aligning to TRBD2. The CDR3 is made up of 15 amino acids. Germline V gives CDR1 SGDLS, CDR2 YYNGEE. Losses at the gene ends were 3 bases for V and 2 bases for J; bases not matched to a gene: 1. This CDR3 is CASSASGRPYNEQFF. The CDR3 region has the DNA TGTGCCAGCAGCGCTAGCGGGAGGCCCTACAATGAGCAGTTCTTC.

This chain joins TRBV27 and TRBJ2-7; 10 bases match TRBD1. V was pared by 6 bases and J by 2 bases, with 7 bases of the junction left unmatched. The germline V gene encodes CDR1 MNHEY and CDR2 SMNVEV (reference sequence). The CDR3 runs 15 residues. The CDR3 region has the DNA TGTGCCAGCAGGATGGGACAGGGGATCACCTACGAGCAGTACTTC. This translates into CASRMGQGITYEQYF.

The genes are TRBV4-2 and TRBJ2-5; a weak D match, TRBD2 (6 bases). The V gene lost 1 base and the J gene lost 5 bases, with 17 bases spanning the gap. The CDR3 spans 16 residues. Germline V gene lookup returns CDR1 LGHNA and CDR2 YNFKEQ. The CDR3 here is CASSQGALGEAETQYF. The CDR3 DNA is TGTGCCAGCAGCCAAGGGGCCCTCGGGGAGGCGGAGACCCAGTACTTC.

The rearrangement joins TRBV6-4 to TRBJ2-6, with 11 nucleotides matching TRBD1. The CDR3 has 16 amino acids. From germline, CDR1 is MRHNA and CDR2 SNTAGT. J lost 2 bases, V lost 4 bases, and 1 base had no gene match. CDR3 DNA: TGTGCCAGCAGTGGGACAGGGGGCGCTGGGGCCAACGTCCTGACTTTC. Translating it yields CASSGTGGAGANVLTF.

The chain recombines TRBV9 with TRBJ2-5; unclear D gene. Germline values: CDR1 SGDLS, CDR2 YYNGEE. The CDR3 extends over 12 amino acids. Between the trimmed V and J ends, which lost 0 bases and 4 bases, there was a span of 4 bases. CDR3 region: CASSVGGETQYF. For the CDR3, the DNA is TGTGCCAGCAGCGTAGGCGGAGAGACCCAGTACTTC.

This clone came up once. The rearrangement uses TRBV27 and TRBJ2-7; TRBD2 matches at 9 bases. The germline gives CDR1 MNHEY, CDR2 SMNVEV (reference sequence). This CDR3 has 14 amino acids. The ends lost 3 bases at V and 3 bases at J; junction bases unmatched: 3. The CDR3 bases are TGTGCCAGCAGTTTTGTAGCGGGAGTCTACGAGCAGTACTTC. It yields the protein CASSFVAGVYEQYF.

This chain joins TRBV5-6 and TRBJ2-4, with a weak D call TRBD1 (6 bases). Trimming removed 0 bases from V and 3 bases from J, with 22 bases in between. The CDR3 spans 19 residues. The germline CDR1 and CDR2 sequences are SGHDT and YYEEEE. The CDR3 region has the DNA TGTGCCAGCAGCTTGGCCCTTCCTAAGACAGGCAATGGCAAAAACATTCAGTACTTC. Its translation: CASSLALPKTGNGKNIQYF.

The chain has TRBV7-2 and TRBJ2-3; D might be TRBD1 (6 bases). Looked up from germline, CDR1 is SGHTA and CDR2 is FQGNSA. There are 14 residues in the CDR3. With 1 base removed from V and 4 bases from J, the gap between germline ends came to 9 bases. The CDR3 bases are TGTGCCAGCAGCTTAGGACAGGTCGCAGATACGCAGTATTTT. Encoded protein: CASSLGQVADTQYF.

The CDR3 reads CASSPGLAGVSEQFF. The DNA for the CDR3 is TGTGCCAGCAGCCCCGGACTAGCGGGAGTCTCTGAGCAGTTCTTC. This sequence joins TRBV6-5 and TRBJ2-1, with 13 bases lining up with TRBD2. The germline V gene has CDR1 MNHEY and CDR2 SVGAGI. V lost 6 bases and J lost 9; bases outside the gene matches: 8. The CDR3 is 15 amino acids.

This chain connects TRBV5-4 to TRBJ2-3; the D gene is possibly TRBD2 (5 bases). This CDR3 region has 15 residues. Per germline, CDR1 SGHNT and CDR2 YYREEE (reference sequence). V was shortened by 2 bases and J by 5 bases, with 15 bases between the two germline ends. Here the CDR3 reads CASSFITGLKDTQYF. For the CDR3, the DNA is TGTGCCAGCAGCTTCATTACCGGACTGAAAGATACGCAGTATTTT. Drawing the rest from reference TRBV5-4 and TRBJ2-3, the complete variable domain is ETGVTQSPTHLIKTRGQQVTLRCSSQSGHNTVSWYQQALGQGPQFIFQYYREEENGRGNFPPRFSGLQFPNYSSELNVNALELDDSALYLCASSFITGLKDTQYFGPGTRLTVL.

This sequence joins TRBV13 and TRBJ2-7; the match to TRBD2 covers 8 bases. There are 14 residues in the CDR3. V shed 2 bases, J shed 7 bases, and the junction held 7 bases outside the gene matches. CDR1 and CDR2 from the germline V gene are PRHDT and FYEKMQ (reference sequence). The CDR3 region has the DNA TGTGCCAGCAGCTTACACCTAGCGGGTGAAGAGCAGTACTTC. Translating gives CASSLHLAGEEQYF.

This rearrangement joins TRBV19 to TRBJ2-1, with D tentatively TRBD1 (5 bases). The germline V gene encodes CDR1 LNHDA and CDR2 SQIVND (reference sequence). V gave up 3 bases and J gave up 7 bases, with 13 bases separating them. This CDR3 contains 14 residues. Here the CDR3 DNA reads TGTGCCAGTAGTATGGGAACAGCAGGGAATGAGCAGTTCTTC. This encodes CASSMGTAGNEQFF.